The clone carrying this T cell receptor beta chain was picked up a small number of times. Starting 14 to 28 days after autologous transplant, ipilimumab 1 mg/kg was given. V lost 5 bases, J lost 10 bases, and 3 bases stayed unmatched. The CDR3 is made up of 13 amino acids. CDR1 and CDR2 (germline): SGHRS, YFSETQ. The data derive from a study of ipilimumab plus nivolumab after autologous stem cell transplantation. Overall study context: Patients received a median of roughly 5 ipilimumab and about 8 nivolumab doses. DLBCL patients had primary refractory or relapsed disease.

The method was immunoSEQ multiplex PCR; TCRdb's version includes in-frame clones alone and lacks a portion of them. Of roughly 11,000 clones detected, more than 65% appear once; the ten largest clones hold approximately 30%. This clonotype originated in a male donor with diffuse large B-cell lymphoma. Specimen: PBMCs, collected in a trial of ipilimumab plus nivolumab as post-transplant consolidation. V usage is TRBV5-1 and J usage is TRBJ2-1; 13 positions agree with TRBD2. The CDR3 DNA reads as TGCGCCAGCAGACTAGCGGGGGGGCGCGAGCAGTTCTTC. It is translated as CASRLAGGREQFF. Filled out from reference TRBV5-1 and TRBJ2-1, the complete variable domain reads KAGVTQTPRYLIKTRGQQVTLSCSPISGHRSVSWYQQTPGQGLQFLFEYFSETQRNKGNFPGRFSGRQFSNSRSEMNVSTLELGDSALYLCASRLAGGREQFFGPGTRLTVL.